Listed below are T cell receptor beta chains from one sample, sequenced in a study of PD-L1 blockade in urothelial cancer. The method was immunoSEQ multiplex PCR; TCRdb's version includes in-frame clones alone and lacks a portion of them. The sample records around 80,000 clones, approximately 90% being singletons. Sequencing used PBMCs, obtained around atezolizumab (anti-PD-L1) treatment. The receptor set was obtained from an elderly woman with urothelial cancer. Each CDR3 is given with its conserved first and last residue. The order of the fields is J gene, V gene, clone size, CDR3 protein. A row's size may be missing; if present it is once, few, many or a size class.

>TRBJ2-3|TRBV7-2|NA
CASSSNSRAQYF
>TRBJ2-2|TRBV4-2|NA
CASSQERAGGPGELFF
>TRBJ2-2|TRBV7-9|NA
CASSTDRRNTGELFF
>TRBJ2-4|TRBV5-1|NA
CASSLHSGSDIQYF
>TRBJ2-7|TRBV5-1|once
CASSSTGGGRGYEQYF
>TRBJ1-4|TRBV28|NA
CASSFLGAQNEKLFF
>TRBJ1-5|TRBV5-4|NA
CASSLGGGEGNQPQHF
>TRBJ2-1|TRBV6-1|NA
CASSEGGGKAEQFF
>TRBJ2-1|TRBV5-1|NA
CASSLPGLAEYNEQFF
>TRBJ2-1|TRBV25-1|NA
CASSHSGRSNEQFF
>TRBJ2-1|TRBV10-2|once
CASSLMTGSHEQFF
>TRBJ1-1|TRBV5-1|once
CASSLAQANAEAFF
>TRBJ1-4|TRBV5-1|NA
CASTRAGGWDEKLFF
>TRBJ2-7|TRBV4-2|NA
CASTNLLGTSGREGGEQYF
>TRBJ1-5|TRBV29-1|NA
CSVGGGVGNQPQHF
>TRBJ1-1|TRBV10-2|NA
CASKGRLNTEAFF
>TRBJ1-5|TRBV25-1|NA
CASSEFSQPQHF
>TRBJ1-5|TRBV9|few
CASSAENSNQPQHF
>TRBJ2-5|TRBV14|NA
CASSQAGTGGQETQYF
>TRBJ2-1|TRBV19|NA
CASSGASYNEQFF
>TRBJ1-2|TRBV21-1|NA
CASSTPGGAWYGYTF
>TRBJ1-2|TRBV28|NA
CASGEGRSSYGYTF